This T cell receptor (beta chain) was sequenced in a study of blood T cell repertoires in COVID-19. Study-wide background: PBMCs, B-cell-depleted T cells, or T cells were the source of the cDNA or gDNA that made up the material.

The authors' processing: Reference gene primers were amplified, and this amplification served to estimate nucleated cell counts. The protocol was immunoSEQ multiplex PCR, while the TCRdb copy is restricted to in-frame clones and leaves out a portion. Clonal size and the V and J genes are those of that table, whereas D and trimming came from the DNA. The table has 85,000 to 130,000 clones, more than 80% seen once. V shed 5 bases and J shed 4 bases, with 15 bases lying between them. The CDR3 loop spans 15 amino acids. The V gene's germline CDR1 is SGHVS and CDR2 FQNEAQ. The chain couples TRBV7-8 to TRBJ1-3, with a tentative D call TRBD1 (5 bases). The sequencing sample was made of peripheral blood. This receptor was obtained from a woman in her fifties or sixties with acute or convalescent COVID-19. The CDR3 region has the DNA TGTGCCAGCAGCCAACAGGATTTGTTAGGAAACACCATATATTTT. Translating it yields CASSQQDLLGNTIYF.